The 18 T cell receptor beta chains given below trace back to one sample, sequenced in a study of blood T cell repertoires in COVID-19. Method: immunoSEQ multiplex PCR; TCRdb's copy keeps in-frame clones and lacks some. This table has approximately 90,000 clones, around three quarters appearing once. The source material was peripheral blood. These receptors came from an elderly woman with acute or convalescent COVID-19.

V gene TRBV10-2 combines with J gene TRBJ2-5; 10 bases map to TRBD1. CDR1 is WSHSY and CDR2 is SAAADI in the germline V gene. This CDR3 spans 14 amino acids. V lost 5 bases, J lost 5 bases, and 5 bases stayed unmatched. The DNA of the CDR3 is TGCGCCAGCAGTCAGACAGGGGGCAGTGAGACCCAGTACTTC. This encodes CASSQTGGSETQYF.

V is TRBV7-2 and J is TRBJ1-5, with 9 bases lining up with TRBD1. CDR3 length equals 13 residues. V lost 4 bases and J lost 8; bases outside the gene matches: 3. Germline lookup yields CDR1 SGHTA and CDR2 FQGNSA. The CDR3 loop reads CASSYRQGEPQHF. In DNA form, the CDR3 reads TGTGCCAGCAGCTACAGACAGGGGGAGCCCCAGCATTTT.

The chain has TRBV6-5 and TRBJ1-2; 9 bases match TRBD1. With 6 bases clipped from V and 2 bases from J, the junction kept 7 bases outside the gene matches. The germline V gene has CDR1 MNHEY and CDR2 SVGAGI. The CDR3 runs to 15 residues. The CDR3 region has the DNA TGTGCCAGCAGGTTCACCGGGACAGGGAACTATGGCTACACCTTC. Translated: CASRFTGTGNYGYTF.

CDR3 sequence: CASPWGTENTEAFF. The CDR3 DNA reads TGTGCCAGCCCATGGGGGACAGAGAACACTGAAGCTTTCTTT. The chain has TRBV6-4 and TRBJ1-1, with 7 bases fitting TRBD1. The CDR3 runs to 14 residues. The germline gives CDR1 MRHNA, CDR2 SNTAGT. The junction had 7 bases not matched to a gene; V was cut back by 8 bases and J by 1 base.

The rearrangement uses TRBV5-1 and TRBJ1-1, with a possible D match to TRBD1 (6 bases). CDR1 SGHRS and CDR2 YFSETQ come from the germline V gene. The ends were cut back, 6 bases at V and 5 bases at J, with 20 bases in the middle. The CDR3 loop spans 15 amino acids. The CDR3 DNA reads TGCGCCAGCAAAAGGGGAGAAGGGGGAGCGACTGAAGCTTTCTTT. Its translation is CASKRGEGGATEAFF. The whole variable domain, filled in from reference TRBV5-1 and TRBJ1-1, reads KAGVTQTPRYLIKTRGQQVTLSCSPISGHRSVSWYQQTPGQGLQFLFEYFSETQRNKGNFPGRFSGRQFSNSRSEMNVSTLELGDSALYLCASKRGEGGATEAFFGQGTRLTVV.

This chain links TRBV9 with TRBJ1-2; D may be TRBD1 (5 bases). The CDR3 covers 15 residues. V lost 0 bases to trimming and J lost 1 base, with 10 bases between them. Per the germline V gene, CDR1 is SGDLS and CDR2 is YYNGEE. The CDR3 region has the DNA TGTGCCAGCAGCGTAGGGCAGGGAGGTAACTATGGCTACACCTTC. Translation: CASSVGQGGNYGYTF. The whole variable domain, remainder taken from reference TRBV9 and TRBJ1-2, is DSGVTQTPKHLITATGQRVTLRCSPRSGDLSVYWYQQSLDQGLQFLIQYYNGEERAKGNILERFSAQQFPDLHSELNLSSLELGDSALYFCASSVGQGGNYGYTFGSGTRLTVV.

CDR3 sequence (DNA): TGTGCCAGCTCACCGGTGGTAACAGGGTCGTCTGGGGCCAACGTCCTGACTTTC. This translates into CASSPVVTGSSGANVLTF. The chain couples TRBV18 to TRBJ2-6; D possibly corresponds to TRBD1 (6 bases). Germline assignment: CDR1 KGHSH and CDR2 LQKENI. V lost 3 bases and J 1 base, leaving 16 bases between the germline ends. This CDR3 region has 18 residues.

V is TRBV5-1 and J is TRBJ2-2, with D perhaps TRBD2 (5 bases). Germline CDR1 and CDR2: SGHRS and YFSETQ. CDR3 length equals 15 residues. V lost 2 bases and J lost 4, with 12 bases in between. This CDR3 is CASSFRGSGTGELFF. The CDR3 DNA sequence: TGCGCCAGCAGCTTCAGAGGGAGTGGCACCGGGGAGCTGTTTTTT.

The V gene is TRBV30, the J gene TRBJ1-2; 9 positions match TRBD1. This CDR3 is built from 15 residues. Germline trimming cut 3 bases from V and 4 bases from J; bases unmatched to any gene: 9. Per the germline V gene, CDR1 is GTSNPN and CDR2 is SVGIG (reference sequence). The CDR3 sequence is CAWRGNRGRIYGYTF. Written as DNA, the CDR3 is TGTGCCTGGAGGGGCAACAGGGGGCGCATCTATGGCTACACCTTC.

The table lists this clone with a count of one. V usage is TRBV18 and J usage is TRBJ2-5, with 8 bases matching TRBD2. The CDR3 is 15 residues long. Trimming removed 1 base from V and 2 bases from J; junction bases left unmatched: 3. Looked up from germline, CDR1 is KGHSH and CDR2 is LQKENI. CDR3: CASSPRGLAQETQYF. The CDR3 DNA follows: TGTGCCAGCTCACCACGAGGACTAGCTCAAGAGACCCAGTACTTC.

The rearrangement uses TRBV3-1 (or the pseudogene TRBV3-2) and TRBJ2-1, with TRBD2 matching 8 bases. V lost 1 base, J lost 5 bases, and 4 bases stayed unmatched. Germline CDR1 LGHDT, CDR2 YNNKEL (reference sequence). The CDR3 extends over 15 amino acids. The CDR3 is CASSQAAGGNNEQFF. In DNA form, the CDR3 reads TGTGCCAGCAGCCAAGCCGCGGGAGGCAACAATGAGCAGTTCTTC.

The rearrangement links TRBV3-1 (or the pseudogene TRBV3-2) to TRBJ2-7; 9 bases match TRBD1. V lost 6 bases, J lost 6 bases, and 6 bases stayed unmatched. The CDR3 extends over 13 amino acids. Germline CDR1 reads LGHDT; CDR2 reads YNNKEL (reference sequence). In DNA, the CDR3 is TGTGCCAGCAGTGTGACAGGGGGGGCCGAGCAGTACTTC. Translating gives CASSVTGGAEQYF.

The CDR3 sequence: CASSESVYNEQFF. Written as DNA, the CDR3 is TGCGCCAGCAGTGAAAGCGTTTACAATGAGCAGTTCTTC. V gene TRBV10-2 combines with J gene TRBJ2-1, with unresolved D. This CDR3 spans 13 amino acids. Germline CDR1 reads WSHSY; CDR2 reads SAAADI. V was pared by 3 bases and J by 4 bases, with 7 bases between.

The chain combines TRBV7-9 with TRBJ1-1; D call uncertain. CDR1 and CDR2 from the germline V gene are SEHNR and FQNEAQ (reference sequence). CDR3 length: 16 residues. Trimming shortened V by 1 base and J by 2 bases, and 14 bases separated the two germline ends. The CDR3 sequence is CASSLGVGSGNTEAFF. In DNA form, the CDR3 reads TGTGCCAGCAGCTTAGGGGTGGGATCGGGAAACACTGAAGCTTTCTTT.

The chain is built from TRBV7-3 and TRBJ1-1; D possibly corresponds to TRBD1 (5 bases). This CDR3 has 14 residues. Per the germline V gene, CDR1 is SGHTA and CDR2 is FQGTGA. The V and J ends lost 5 bases and 1 base respectively, with 11 bases between them. CDR3 protein: CASSPRQGNTEAFF. In DNA form, the CDR3 reads TGTGCCAGCAGCCCCAGGCAGGGGAACACTGAAGCTTTCTTT.

This clone showed up just once. The chain uses TRBV5-1 and TRBJ2-7, with a weak D call TRBD2 (6 bases). The V gene lost 4 bases and the J gene lost 2 bases, with 16 bases spanning the gap. In germline, CDR1 is SGHRS, CDR2 YFSETQ. This CDR3 has 15 amino acids. CDR3 in DNA: TGCGCCAGCAGCCTAGAGGCGGGACGGACCTACGAGCAGTACTTC. Its translation is CASSLEAGRTYEQYF. The full variable domain, rest sourced from reference TRBV5-1 and TRBJ2-7, is KAGVTQTPRYLIKTRGQQVTLSCSPISGHRSVSWYQQTPGQGLQFLFEYFSETQRNKGNFPGRFSGRQFSNSRSEMNVSTLELGDSALYLCASSLEAGRTYEQYFGPGTRLTVT.

The chain links TRBV25-1 to TRBJ1-1; 8 bases match TRBD1. Germline assignment: CDR1 MGHDK and CDR2 SYGVNS. Losses at the gene ends were 6 bases for V and 4 bases for J; bases not matched to a gene: 10. CDR3 length equals 15 residues. The CDR3 spells CASRDSTQGGTEAFF. In nucleotides, the CDR3 is TGTGCCAGCAGGGACTCTACACAGGGGGGCACTGAAGCTTTCTTT.

This chain uses TRBV9 with TRBJ2-7; D is perhaps TRBD2 (6 bases). The ends were cut back, 0 bases at V and 2 bases at J, with 12 bases in the middle. The CDR3 contains 15 residues. From germline, CDR1 is SGDLS and CDR2 YYNGEE. CDR3 DNA sequence: TGTGCCAGCAGCGTAGAGGGCGGCGGGACCTACGAGCAGTACTTC. As protein: CASSVEGGGTYEQYF.